What follows describes a single T cell receptor beta chain. These data are taken from a study of cytomegalovirus exposure and HLA in healthy donors. With 60 Vbeta and 13 Jbeta primers, the PCR was carried out. The table came from immunoSEQ multiplex PCR; TCRdb's copy has only in-frame clones and leaves some out. The sample has 150,000 to 200,000 clones, around four fifths seen once; the top ten hold approximately 1.5%. Looked up from germline, CDR1 is SGDLS and CDR2 is YYNGEE. The germline V and J ends were trimmed by 0 bases and 6 bases, with 15 bases remaining between them. The CDR3 loop spans 15 amino acids.

The specimen sequenced was PBMCs. The receptor was isolated from a woman aged 30 to 39 in good health and CMV-seropositive. This chain links TRBV9 with TRBJ2-5, with D tentatively TRBD1 (7 bases). The CDR3 DNA is TGTGCCAGCAGCGTAGGGGCAGGGGGGTCTAAGACCCAGTACTTC. Its translation: CASSVGAGGSKTQYF.